A single sample gave rise to the 2 T cell receptor beta chains below, sequenced in a study of T-cell reconstitution after alpha-beta-depleted transplantation in children. Unique molecular identifiers were built into the TCRbeta library. TCRdb ran MiXCR on the PCR reads and lists one entry per CDR3 protein. The sample carries about 900,000 distinct CDR3 sequences, roughly 29% recorded once. Sequencing was performed on PBMCs, mostly from graft donor cells, taken 360 days after TCRalphabeta/CD19-depleted stem cell transplant. The receptors were sampled from a boy younger than two who had a stem cell transplant for SCID, so the T cells may come from the graft donor.

Here the CDR3 reads CASSSGGPDTDTQYF. For the CDR3, the DNA is TGTGCCAGCAGCAGCGGGGGGCCGGACACAGATACGCAGTATTTT. V usage is TRBV12-3 or TRBV12-4 and J usage is TRBJ2-3; TRBD2 agrees at 9 bases. This CDR3 is 15 amino acids long. V lost 6 bases, J lost 2 bases, and 6 bases stayed unmatched.

This clonotype was seen just once. This sequence joins TRBV28 and TRBJ2-6; tentatively, D is TRBD1 or TRBD2 (5 bases each). Germline-derived CDR1 and CDR2 are MDHEN and SYDVKM. V was clipped by 5 bases and J by 0 bases, with 14 bases between them. CDR3 size: 17 residues. CDR3 in amino acids: CASSRDPPPSGANVLTF. DNA of the CDR3: TGTGCCAGCAGTAGGGACCCCCCTCCCTCTGGGGCCAACGTCCTGACTTTC.